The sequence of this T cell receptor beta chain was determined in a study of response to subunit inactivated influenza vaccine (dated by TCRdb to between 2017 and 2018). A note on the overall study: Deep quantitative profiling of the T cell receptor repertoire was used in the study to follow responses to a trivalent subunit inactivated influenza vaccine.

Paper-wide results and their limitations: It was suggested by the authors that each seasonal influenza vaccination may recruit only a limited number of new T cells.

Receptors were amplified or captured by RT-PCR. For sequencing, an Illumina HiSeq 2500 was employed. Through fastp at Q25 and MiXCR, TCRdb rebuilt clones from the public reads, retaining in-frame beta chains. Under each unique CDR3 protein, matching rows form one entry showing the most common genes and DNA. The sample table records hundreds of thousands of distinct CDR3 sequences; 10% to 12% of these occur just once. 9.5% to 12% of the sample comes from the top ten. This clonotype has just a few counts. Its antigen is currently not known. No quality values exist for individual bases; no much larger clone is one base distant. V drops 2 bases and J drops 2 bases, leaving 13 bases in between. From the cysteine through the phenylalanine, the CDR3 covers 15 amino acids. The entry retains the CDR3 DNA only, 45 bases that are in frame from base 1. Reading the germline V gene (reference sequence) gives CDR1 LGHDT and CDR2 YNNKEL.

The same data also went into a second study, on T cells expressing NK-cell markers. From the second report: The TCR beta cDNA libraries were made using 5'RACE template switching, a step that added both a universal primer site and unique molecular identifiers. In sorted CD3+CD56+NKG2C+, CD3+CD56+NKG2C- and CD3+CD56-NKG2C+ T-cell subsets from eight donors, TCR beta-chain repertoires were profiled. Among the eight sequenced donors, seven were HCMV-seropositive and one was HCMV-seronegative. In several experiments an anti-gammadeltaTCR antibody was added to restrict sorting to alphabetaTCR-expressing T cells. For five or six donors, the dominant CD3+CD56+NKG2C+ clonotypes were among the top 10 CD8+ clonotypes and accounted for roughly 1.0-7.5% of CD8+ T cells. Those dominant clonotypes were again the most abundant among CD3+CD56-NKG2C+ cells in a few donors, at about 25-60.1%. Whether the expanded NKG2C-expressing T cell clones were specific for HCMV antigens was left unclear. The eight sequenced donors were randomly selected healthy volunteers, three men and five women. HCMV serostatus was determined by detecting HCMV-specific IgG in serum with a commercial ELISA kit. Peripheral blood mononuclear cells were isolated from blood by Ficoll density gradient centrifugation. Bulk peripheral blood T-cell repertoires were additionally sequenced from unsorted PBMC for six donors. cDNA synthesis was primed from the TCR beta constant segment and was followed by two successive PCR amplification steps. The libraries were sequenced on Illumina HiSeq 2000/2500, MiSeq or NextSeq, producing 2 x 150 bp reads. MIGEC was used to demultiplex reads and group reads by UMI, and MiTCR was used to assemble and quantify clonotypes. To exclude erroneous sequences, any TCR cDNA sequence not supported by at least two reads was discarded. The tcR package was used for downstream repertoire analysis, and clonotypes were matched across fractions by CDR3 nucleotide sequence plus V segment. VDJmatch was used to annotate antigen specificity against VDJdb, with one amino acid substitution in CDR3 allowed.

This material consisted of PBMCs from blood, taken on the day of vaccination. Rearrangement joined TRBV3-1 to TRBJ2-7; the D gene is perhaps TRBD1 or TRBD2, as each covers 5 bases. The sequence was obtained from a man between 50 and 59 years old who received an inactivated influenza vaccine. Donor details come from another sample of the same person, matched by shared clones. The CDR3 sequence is CASSQNLLGAYEQYF. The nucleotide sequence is TGTGCCAGCAGCCAAAACTTACTAGGGGCCTACGAGCAGTACTTC.